The 3 T cell receptor beta chains presented below share a single source sample, sequenced in a study of CD8+ T cells in alopecia areata. Extracted RNA was reverse transcribed into cDNA, the sequencing template. Assay: immunoSEQ multiplex PCR; the TCRdb copy retains only in-frame clones and omits some. This sample yields around 130,000 clones, of which 45% to 60% are seen a single time; 3.5% to 5.5% belongs to the top ten. The starting material was CD4+ T cells sorted from blood, obtained at week 0. These receptors originate from a human donor with alopecia areata.

The V call is TRBV6-1, the J call TRBJ2-1; the D gene could be TRBD1 or TRBD2 (7 bases each). The ends were cut back, 5 bases at V and 8 bases at J, with 16 bases in the middle. This CDR3 has 14 amino acids. Germline V gene lookup returns CDR1 MNHNS and CDR2 SASEGT. CDR3 residues: CASSWGRGLDEQFF. The CDR3 DNA follows: TGTGCCAGCAGTTGGGGGAGGGGGCTGGATGAGCAGTTCTTC.

This clone has more than one count but fewer than ten. This chain connects TRBV7-9 to TRBJ2-7; possible D gene TRBD1, 6 bases. V lost 5 bases and J 3 bases, leaving 8 bases between the germline ends. CDR3 length: 12 amino acids. Germline V CDR1 and CDR2: SEHNR, FQNEAQ (reference sequence). The CDR3 region is CASSATGYEQYF. The DNA for the CDR3 is TGTGCCAGCAGCGCGACAGGCTACGAGCAGTACTTC.

The V and J genes are TRBV18 and TRBJ2-7; D is possibly TRBD2 (5 bases). V lost 2 bases and J lost 0, with 5 bases in between. Germline lookup yields CDR1 KGHSH and CDR2 LQKENI. CDR3 length: 13 residues. The CDR3 here is CASSPSGSYEQYF. The CDR3 coding sequence is TGTGCCAGCTCACCAAGCGGCTCCTACGAGCAGTACTTC.